This T cell receptor (beta chain) was profiled in a study of human T cells and chemical hapten exposure. About the research overall: The patch tests put 0.01% DPC on the skin of the upper back and were read 6 days later. The study's findings and limits: Compared with pre-sensitization or healthy control sets, expanded TCRs clustered more. Following DPC sensitization, TCRs present above 1 in 1000 frequency showed no change.

The library put unique molecular identifiers onto individual cDNA molecules. In TCRdb, the RACE reads were re-called with MiXCR into one record per CDR3 protein. In the table there are tens of thousands of distinct CDR3 sequences, about 10% of which are singletons. The V end lost 0 bases, the J end lost 1 base, and 10 bases lay between the germline ends. There are 15 residues in the CDR3. Germline V gene lookup returns CDR1 LGHDT and CDR2 YNNKEL (reference sequence). Time point meaning: patch test 3, about 24 weeks after DPC sensitization. Treatment indicated: therapeutic diphenylcyclopropenone sensitization with weekly scalp DPC. To note about this clonotype: What it binds is not known.

The material was whole blood, obtained in connection with sensitization to the hapten diphenylcyclopropenone (DPC). The genes are TRBV3-1 and TRBJ2-7; D is unclear. The TCR comes from a woman in her forties or fifties with alopecia areata. Some clones in this sample may be carry-over from other donors' samples. The CDR3 sequence is CASSQDPRASYEQYF. CDR3 nucleotide sequence: TGTGCCAGCAGCCAAGACCCCCGGGCGTCCTACGAGCAGTACTTC.